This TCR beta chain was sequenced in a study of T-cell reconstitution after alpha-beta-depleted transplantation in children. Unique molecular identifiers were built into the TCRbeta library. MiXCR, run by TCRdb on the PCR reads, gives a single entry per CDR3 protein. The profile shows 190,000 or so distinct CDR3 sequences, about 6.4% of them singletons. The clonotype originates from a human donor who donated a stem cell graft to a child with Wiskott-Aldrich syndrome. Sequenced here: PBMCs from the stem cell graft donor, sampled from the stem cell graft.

DNA of the CDR3: TGTGCCAGCAGTGAAGCGGTTTACGAGCAGTACTTC. Translation: CASSEAVYEQYF. The J gene is TRBJ2-7, the V gene TRBV2; D is unresolved. V was shortened by 0 bases and J by 4 bases, with 4 bases between the two germline ends. CDR1 and CDR2 from the germline V gene are SNHLY and FYNNEI. The CDR3 spans 12 residues.